This TCR beta chain was identified during a study of T cells expressing NK-cell markers. Study details: It was sorted CD3+CD56+NKG2C+, CD3+CD56+NKG2C- and CD3+CD56-NKG2C+ T cells that supplied the TCR beta repertoires.

Germline CDR1 SGHAT, CDR2 FQNNGV. The CDR3 contains 16 residues. From its re-call of the 5' RACE reads, TCRdb lists each CDR3 protein once, without DNA. The sample totals 150,000 to 180,000 distinct CDR3 sequences. This rearrangement joins TRBV11-2 to TRBJ2-1; TCRdb calls TRBD1, which cannot be checked without DNA. Sample: blood T cells: a sorted CD56 or NKG2C T cell subset, CD4+ or CD8+ T cells, or bulk PBMC T cells (not recorded which). The receptor's source is a woman aged 45-65 years in good health. The CDR3 reads CASSTGQGGIRNEQFF.